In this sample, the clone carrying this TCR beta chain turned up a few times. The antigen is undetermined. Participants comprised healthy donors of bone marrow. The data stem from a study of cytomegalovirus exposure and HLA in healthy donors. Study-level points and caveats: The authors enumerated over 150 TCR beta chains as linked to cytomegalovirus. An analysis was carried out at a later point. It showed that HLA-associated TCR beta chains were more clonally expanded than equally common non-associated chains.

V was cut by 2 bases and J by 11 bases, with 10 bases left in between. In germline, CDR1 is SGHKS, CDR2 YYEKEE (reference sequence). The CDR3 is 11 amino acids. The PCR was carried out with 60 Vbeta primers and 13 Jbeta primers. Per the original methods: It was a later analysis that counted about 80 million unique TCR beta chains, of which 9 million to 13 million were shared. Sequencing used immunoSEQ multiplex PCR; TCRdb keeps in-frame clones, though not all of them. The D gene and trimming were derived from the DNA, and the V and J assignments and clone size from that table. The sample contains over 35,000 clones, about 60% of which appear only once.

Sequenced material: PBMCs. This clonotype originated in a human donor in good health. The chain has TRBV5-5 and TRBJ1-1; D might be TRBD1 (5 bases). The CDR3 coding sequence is TGTGCCAGCAGCTTTTGGGGGGAGGCTTTCTTT. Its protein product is CASSFWGEAFF.